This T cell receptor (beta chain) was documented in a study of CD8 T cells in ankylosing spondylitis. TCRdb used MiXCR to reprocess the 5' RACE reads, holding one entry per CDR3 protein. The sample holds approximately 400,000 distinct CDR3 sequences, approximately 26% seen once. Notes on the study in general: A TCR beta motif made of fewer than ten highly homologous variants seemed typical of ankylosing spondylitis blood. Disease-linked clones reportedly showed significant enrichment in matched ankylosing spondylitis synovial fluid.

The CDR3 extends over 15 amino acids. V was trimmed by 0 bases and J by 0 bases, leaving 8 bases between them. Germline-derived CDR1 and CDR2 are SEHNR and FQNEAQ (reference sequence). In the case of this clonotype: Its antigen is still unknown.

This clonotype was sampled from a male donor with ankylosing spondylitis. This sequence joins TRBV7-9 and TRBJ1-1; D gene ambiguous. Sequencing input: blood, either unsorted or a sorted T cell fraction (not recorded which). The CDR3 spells CASSLAVGLNTEAFF. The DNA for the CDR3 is TGTGCCAGCAGCTTAGCAGTGGGGTTGAACACTGAAGCTTTCTTT.